This entry describes one T cell receptor (beta chain). The data stem from a study of T cells in Graves' hyperthyroidism and ophthalmopathy. In the study overall: Specimen type is peripheral blood, collected at initial diagnosis prior to any treatment.

Not enrolled were patients with uncontrolled infection, other autoimmune disease, pregnancy or lactation. Isolation of PBMCs was performed on 8.5 to 10 ml fresh peripheral blood. The CDR3 spans 12 residues. V was clipped by 7 bases and J by 5 bases, with 11 bases between them. Germline V CDR1 and CDR2: MDHEN, SYDVKM. From RNA transcripts, TCR beta CDR3 regions were amplified. Primed by the HTBI set, a first-round RT-PCR was run on the TCR CDR3. TCRdb fed the multiplex PCR reads into MiXCR, producing one record per CDR3 protein. This sample has 300,000 to 450,000 distinct CDR3 sequences; just under 25% occur once, and the top ten carry around 79%.

Material: blood. The chain is built from TRBV28 and TRBJ2-5; D gene unclear. The sequence derives from a man aged 50 to 60 with Graves' hyperthyroidism. The CDR3 reads CASMKMEETQYF. The CDR3 region has the DNA TGTGCCAGCATGAAGATGGAGGAGACCCAGTACTTC.